What follows describes a single TCR beta chain. No antigen is known for it. The sample originates from a study of T cell responses to AZD1222 COVID-19 vaccine. CDR3 size: 11 residues. Trimming took off 1 base at V and 8 bases at J, with 5 bases between the two ends. Germline loops: CDR1 SGHAT, CDR2 FQNNGV. The table came from immunoSEQ multiplex PCR; TCRdb's copy has only in-frame clones and leaves some out. The repertoire holds roughly 86,000 clones, 85% seen once, with roughly 4.5% in the top ten. Study-wide results and caveats: In all cases, repertoires were sampled only after the peak T cell response.

The TCR sequence derives from an adult who received the AZD1222 COVID-19 vaccine. This chain joins TRBV11-2 and TRBJ1-2, with D hard to call. The sequencing here drew on peripheral blood, taken 28 days after the second AZD1222 dose. The CDR3 sequence is CASSLGPGYTF. CDR3 DNA sequence: TGTGCCAGCAGCTTAGGGCCGGGCTACACCTTC.